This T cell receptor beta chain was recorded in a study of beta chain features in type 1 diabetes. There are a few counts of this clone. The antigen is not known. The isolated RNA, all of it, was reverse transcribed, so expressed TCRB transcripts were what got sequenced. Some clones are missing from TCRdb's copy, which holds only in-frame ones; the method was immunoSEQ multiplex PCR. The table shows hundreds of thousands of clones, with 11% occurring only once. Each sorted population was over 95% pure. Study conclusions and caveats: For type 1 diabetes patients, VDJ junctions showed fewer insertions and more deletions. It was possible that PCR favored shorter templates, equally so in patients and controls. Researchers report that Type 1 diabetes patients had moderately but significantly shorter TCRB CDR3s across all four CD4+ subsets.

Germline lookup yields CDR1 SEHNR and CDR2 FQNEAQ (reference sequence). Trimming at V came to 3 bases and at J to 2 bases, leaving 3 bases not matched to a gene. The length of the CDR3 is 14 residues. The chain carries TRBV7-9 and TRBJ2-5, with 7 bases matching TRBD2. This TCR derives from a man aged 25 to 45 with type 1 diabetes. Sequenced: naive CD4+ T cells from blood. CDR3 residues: CASSFRAGQETQYF. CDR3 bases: TGTGCCAGCAGCTTCAGAGCGGGGCAAGAGACCCAGTACTTC.